These 21 T cell receptor beta chains originate from one sample sequenced in a study of T cells in Graves' hyperthyroidism and ophthalmopathy. Amplification yielded TCR beta CDR3 regions, with RNA transcripts as the source. The TCR CDR3 first-round RT-PCR relied on the HTBI primer set. MiXCR, run by TCRdb on the multiplex PCR reads, gives a single entry per CDR3 protein. The sample has about 560,000 distinct CDR3 sequences, 16% seen once; the top ten hold roughly 18%. Specimen: blood. Every receptor here comes from a woman aged 18-30 years with Graves' hyperthyroidism.

This clonotype appeared a few times. This chain links TRBV2 with TRBJ1-1, with a tentative D call TRBD1 (6 bases). Trimming removed 6 bases from V and 2 bases from J, with 16 bases in between. The CDR3 has 15 residues. Germline V gene data show CDR1 as SNHLY and CDR2 as FYNNEI. CDR3 sequence: CASRDRTVVNTEAFF. The CDR3 bases are TGTGCCAGCAGGGATCGGACAGTCGTAAACACTGAAGCTTTCTTT.

This clonotype came up many times. CDR3 nucleotide sequence: TGTGCCAGCAGCCTCCTAGCGGGAGGGAACACAGATACGCAGTATTTT. This translates into CASSLLAGGNTDTQYF. This sequence joins TRBV28 and TRBJ2-3, with 12 bases lining up with TRBD2. V shed 6 bases and J 2 bases; nucleotides not matched to a gene: 6. CDR3 length: 16 residues. Per germline, CDR1 MDHEN and CDR2 SYDVKM.

The chain carries TRBV20-1 and TRBJ2-4, with D perhaps matching TRBD1 or TRBD2 (5 bases each). CDR3 length: 11 amino acids. Looked up from germline, CDR1 is DFQATT and CDR2 is SNEGSKA (reference sequence). The DNA of the CDR3 is TGCAGGCTCGGGGCGGGAAACATTCAGTACTTC. Amino acid sequence: CRLGAGNIQYF.

The rearrangement uses TRBV25-1 and TRBJ1-4, with unresolved D. Germline V gives CDR1 MGHDK, CDR2 SYGVNS. The CDR3 loop spans 16 amino acids. The V end lost 1 base, the J end lost 5 bases, and 14 bases lay between the germline ends. The CDR3 sequence: CASSESGVLENEKLFF. CDR3 sequence (DNA): TGTGCCAGCAGTGAATCGGGCGTCCTGGAAAATGAAAAACTGTTTTTT.

The table lists this clonotype with many counts. V and J are TRBV28 and TRBJ1-1; D is ambiguous. This CDR3 region has 14 residues. Germline values: CDR1 MDHEN, CDR2 SYDVKM. The V end lost 5 bases, the J end lost 0 bases, and 10 bases lay between the germline ends. The CDR3 DNA reads TGTGCCAGCAGTCGGACGTCGATGAACACTGAAGCTTTCTTT. It codes for CASSRTSMNTEAFF.

This clonotype was counted between two and nine times. The chain uses TRBV6-1 and TRBJ2-2; 9 bases line up with TRBD1. CDR3 length: 17 amino acids. The junction had 9 bases not matched to a gene; V was cut back by 3 bases and J by 4 bases. Germline CDR1 and CDR2: MNHNS and SASEGT. The DNA of the CDR3 is TGTGCCAGCAGTGACTCCGGGACAGGGCTTTTCACCGGGGAGCTGTTTTTT. Amino acid sequence: CASSDSGTGLFTGELFF.

The chain joins TRBV28 to TRBJ2-3; 8 nucleotides agree with TRBD2. The CDR3 consists of 14 residues. Germline V CDR1 and CDR2: MDHEN, SYDVKM. The ends lost 5 bases at V and 6 bases at J; junction bases unmatched: 7. The CDR3 region is CASSASGRGDTQYF. CDR3 in DNA: TGTGCCAGCAGTGCAAGCGGGAGAGGGGATACGCAGTATTTT.

This clonotype was counted a few times. The chain is built from TRBV29-1 and TRBJ1-2; weak D call: TRBD1 (5 bases). This CDR3 has 13 amino acids. V shed 3 bases and J shed 0 bases, with 8 bases lying between them. Germline V gene data show CDR1 as SQVTM and CDR2 as ANQGSEA. The CDR3 sequence: CSVDTGANYGYTF. CDR3 nucleotide sequence: TGCAGCGTTGATACGGGGGCTAACTATGGCTACACCTTC.

This clonotype was counted ten times or more. V usage is TRBV12-3 or TRBV12-4 and J usage is TRBJ1-1, with TRBD1 identical over 10 bases. The V gene end was trimmed by 7 bases and the J gene end by 6 bases; junction bases not matched to a gene: 8. The CDR3 runs 14 residues. CDR3 DNA sequence: TGTGCCAGCACCTTGACAGGGGGCGCCTCTGAAGCTTTCTTT. This codes for CASTLTGGASEAFF.

The J gene is TRBJ2-2, the V gene TRBV11-2; 10 nucleotides match TRBD1. The germline gives CDR1 SGHAT, CDR2 FQNNGV. There are 15 residues in the CDR3. The junction had 2 bases not matched to a gene; V was cut back by 5 bases and J by 2 bases. The CDR3 here is CASSRDRGNTGELFF. As DNA, the CDR3 is TGTGCCAGCAGCCGGGACAGGGGAAACACCGGGGAGCTGTTTTTT.

This clonotype appeared a few times. V and J are TRBV20-1 and TRBJ2-7; 8 bases match TRBD2. Per the germline V gene, CDR1 is DFQATT and CDR2 is SNEGSKA (reference sequence). Losses at the gene ends were 3 bases for V and 1 base for J; bases not matched to a gene: 5. The CDR3 length is 14 residues. The CDR3 loop reads CSASNSGESYEQYF. DNA of the CDR3: TGCAGTGCTAGTAATAGCGGGGAGTCCTACGAGCAGTACTTC.

In its sample, this clonotype was seen many times. The chain is built from TRBV12-3 or TRBV12-4 and TRBJ1-1; D is undetermined. The V gene lost 3 bases and the J gene lost 6 bases, with 14 bases spanning the gap. The CDR3 has 14 amino acids. The CDR3 DNA sequence: TGTGCCAGCAGTTTTGGGCAGGAGAGGGCTGAAGCTTTCTTT. This translates into CASSFGQERAEAFF.

The CDR3 loop is CASSSTGAGRTSKNIQYF. As DNA, the CDR3 is TGTGCCAGCAGTTCAACCGGGGCAGGGCGTACCTCAAAAAACATTCAGTACTTC. The chain links TRBV6-9 to TRBJ2-4, with D perhaps TRBD1 or TRBD2 (5 bases each). Germline-derived CDR1 and CDR2 are MNHGY and SVAAGI. The CDR3 sequence is 18 residues long. V was shortened by 4 bases and J by 4 bases, with 23 bases between the two germline ends.

This clonotype was detected a few times. The chain joins TRBV20-1 to TRBJ1-2; a weak D match, TRBD1 (5 bases). The CDR3 length is 12 residues. Between the trimmed V and J ends, which lost 3 bases and 4 bases, there was a span of 9 bases. Germline V CDR1 and CDR2: DFQATT, SNEGSKA (reference sequence). CDR3 coding DNA: TGCAGTGCTAGCAGGGAATCCTATGGCTACACCTTC. Encoded protein: CSASRESYGYTF.

This clonotype was seen ten or more times. The J gene is TRBJ1-1, the V gene TRBV5-1; D unclear. This CDR3 is 13 amino acids long. CDR1 is SGHRS and CDR2 is YFSETQ in the germline V gene. V lost 4 bases and J lost 4, with 11 bases in between. CDR3 residues: CASSPVVRTEAFF. In DNA, the CDR3 is TGCGCCAGCAGCCCGGTGGTTCGCACTGAAGCTTTCTTT.

This clonotype has only a few counts. V usage is TRBV28 and J usage is TRBJ1-2; D remains ambiguous. The ends were cut back, 10 bases at V and 7 bases at J, with 19 bases in the middle. Germline CDR1 and CDR2: MDHEN and SYDVKM. The CDR3 is 13 amino acids. The CDR3 here is CAIHPTYSGGYTF. The CDR3 DNA sequence: TGTGCCATCCATCCGACATACTCGGGTGGCTACACCTTC.

About this clonotype: It is likely a read error, because the conserved phenylalanine at the end of the CDR3 is missing. The gene calls are TRBV5-4 and TRBJ2-3; 8 bases match TRBD2. The junction had 8 bases not matched to a gene; V was cut back by 7 bases and J by 4 bases. CDR1 is SGHNT and CDR2 is YYREEE in the germline V gene (reference sequence). This CDR3 is 14 amino acids long. CDR3 bases: TGTGCCAGCGGTCACCCGGGAGGGCCAGATACGCAGTATTCT. Its translation is CASGHPGGPDTQYS.

This clonotype was found a few times. The V gene is TRBV12-3 or TRBV12-4, the J gene TRBJ2-2; tentative D call: TRBD1 (6 bases). CDR3 length: 17 residues. The V and J ends lost 7 bases and 0 bases respectively, with 18 bases between them. CDR3 coding DNA: TGTGCCAGCAAACCTCGAAGGGGGATACCGAACACCGGGGAGCTGTTTTTT. It specifies CASKPRRGIPNTGELFF.

This clonotype was recorded at least ten times. This rearrangement joins TRBV28 to TRBJ2-1; 7 bases match TRBD2. Trimming removed 9 bases from V and 5 bases from J; junction bases left unmatched: 10. CDR1 is MDHEN and CDR2 is SYDVKM in the germline V gene. The CDR3 loop spans 14 amino acids. The CDR3 DNA is TGTGCCAGTACGACCCCCGGGGGGAACAATGAGCAGTTCTTC. Translation gives CASTTPGGNNEQFF.

This clonotype was found many times. The chain carries TRBV6-2 or TRBV6-3 and TRBJ2-7, with a weak D call TRBD2 (6 bases). V lost 5 bases and J lost 3, with 14 bases in between. The CDR3 runs 14 residues. Per germline, CDR1 MNHEY and CDR2 SVGEGT. The CDR3 sequence is CASSRDGGSYEQYF. In DNA, the CDR3 is TGTGCCAGCAGTAGAGACGGGGGAAGCTACGAGCAGTACTTC.

This clonotype was seen ten or more times. V gene TRBV3-1 combines with J gene TRBJ2-7; D is ambiguous. The germline gives CDR1 LGHDT, CDR2 YNNKEL (reference sequence). The V end lost 0 bases, the J end lost 0 bases, and 9 bases lay between the germline ends. The CDR3 runs to 15 residues. The CDR3 DNA reads TGTGCCAGCAGCCAAGACAACAGCCCCTCCTACGAGCAGTACTTC. Translated: CASSQDNSPSYEQYF.